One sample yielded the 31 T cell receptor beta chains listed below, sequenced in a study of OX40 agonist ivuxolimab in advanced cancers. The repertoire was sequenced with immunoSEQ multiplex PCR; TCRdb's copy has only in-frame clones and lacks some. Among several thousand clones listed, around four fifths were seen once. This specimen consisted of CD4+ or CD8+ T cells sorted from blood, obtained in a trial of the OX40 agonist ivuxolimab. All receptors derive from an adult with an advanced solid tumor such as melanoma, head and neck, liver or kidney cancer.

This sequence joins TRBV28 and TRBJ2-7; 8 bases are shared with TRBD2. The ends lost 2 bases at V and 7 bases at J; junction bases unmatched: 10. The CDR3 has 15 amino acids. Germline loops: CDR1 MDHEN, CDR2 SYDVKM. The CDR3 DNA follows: TGTGCCAGCAGTTTAGGAGCGGGAGTGTCTGGGGAGCAGTACTTC. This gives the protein CASSLGAGVSGEQYF.

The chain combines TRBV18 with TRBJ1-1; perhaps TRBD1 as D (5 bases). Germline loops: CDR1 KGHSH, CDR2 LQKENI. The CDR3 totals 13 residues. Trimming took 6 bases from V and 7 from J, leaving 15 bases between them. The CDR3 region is CASSQGSAGEAFF. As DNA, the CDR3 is TGTGCCAGCTCGCAGGGTAGCGCCGGTGAAGCTTTCTTT.

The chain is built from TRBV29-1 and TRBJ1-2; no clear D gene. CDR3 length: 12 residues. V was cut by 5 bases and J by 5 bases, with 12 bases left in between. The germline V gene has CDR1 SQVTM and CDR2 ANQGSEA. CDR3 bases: TGCAGCGTTCAGGAAGCTTCTTATGGCTACACCTTC. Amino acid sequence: CSVQEASYGYTF.

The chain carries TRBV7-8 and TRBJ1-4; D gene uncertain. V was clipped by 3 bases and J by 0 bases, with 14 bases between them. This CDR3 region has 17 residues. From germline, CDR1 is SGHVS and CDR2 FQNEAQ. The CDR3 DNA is TGTGCCAGCAGCTTTACTCCATCAGTTGCAACTAATGAAAAACTGTTTTTT. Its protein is CASSFTPSVATNEKLFF.

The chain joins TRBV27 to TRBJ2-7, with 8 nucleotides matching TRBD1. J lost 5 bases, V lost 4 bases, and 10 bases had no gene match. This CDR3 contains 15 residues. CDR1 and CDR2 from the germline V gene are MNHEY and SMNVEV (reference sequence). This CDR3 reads CASSWTGTTPHEQYF. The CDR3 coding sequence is TGTGCCAGCAGTTGGACAGGGACGACTCCGCACGAGCAGTACTTC.

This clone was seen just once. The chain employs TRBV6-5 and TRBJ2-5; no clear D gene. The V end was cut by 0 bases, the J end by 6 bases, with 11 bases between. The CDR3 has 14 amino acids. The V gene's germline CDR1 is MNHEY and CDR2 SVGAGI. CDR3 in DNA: TGTGCCAGCAGTTACTCGGAACGGATGCAGACCCAGTACTTC. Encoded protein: CASSYSERMQTQYF.

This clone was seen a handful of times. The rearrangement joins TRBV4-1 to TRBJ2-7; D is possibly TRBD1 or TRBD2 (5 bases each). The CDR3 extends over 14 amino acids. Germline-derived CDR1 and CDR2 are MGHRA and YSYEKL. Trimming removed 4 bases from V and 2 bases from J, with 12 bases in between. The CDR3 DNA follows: TGCGCCAGCAGCCCCGACGAGGGACCCTACGAGCAGTACTTC. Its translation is CASSPDEGPYEQYF.

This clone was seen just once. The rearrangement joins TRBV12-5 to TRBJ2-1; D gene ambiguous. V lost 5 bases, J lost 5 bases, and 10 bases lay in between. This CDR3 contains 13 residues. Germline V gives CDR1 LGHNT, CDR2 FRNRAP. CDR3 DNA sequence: TGTGCTAGTGGTCGAGACCCAAACAATGAGCAGTTCTTC. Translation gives CASGRDPNNEQFF.

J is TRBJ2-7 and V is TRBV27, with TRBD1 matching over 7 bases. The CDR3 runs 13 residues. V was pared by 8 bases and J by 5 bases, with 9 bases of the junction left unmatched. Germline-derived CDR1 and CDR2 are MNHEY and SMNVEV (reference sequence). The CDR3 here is CASGGQVGDEQYF. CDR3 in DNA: TGTGCCAGCGGTGGACAGGTAGGGGACGAGCAGTACTTC.

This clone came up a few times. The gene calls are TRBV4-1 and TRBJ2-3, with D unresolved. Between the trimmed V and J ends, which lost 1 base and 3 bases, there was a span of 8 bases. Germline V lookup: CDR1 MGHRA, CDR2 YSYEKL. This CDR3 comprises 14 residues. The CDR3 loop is CASSQVEDTDTQYF. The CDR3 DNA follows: TGCGCCAGCAGCCAAGTCGAGGATACAGATACGCAGTATTTT.

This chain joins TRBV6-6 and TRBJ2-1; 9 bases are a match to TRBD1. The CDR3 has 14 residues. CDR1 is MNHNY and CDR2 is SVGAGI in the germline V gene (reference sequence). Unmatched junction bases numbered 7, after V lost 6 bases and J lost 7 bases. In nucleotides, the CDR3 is TGTGCCAGCAGAACCTGGACAGGGGTGAATGAGCAGTTCTTC. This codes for CASRTWTGVNEQFF.

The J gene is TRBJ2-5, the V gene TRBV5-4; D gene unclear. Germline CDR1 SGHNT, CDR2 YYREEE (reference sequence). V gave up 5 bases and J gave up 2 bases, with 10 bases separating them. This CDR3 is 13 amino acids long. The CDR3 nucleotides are TGTGCCAGCAGGCTCGAATGGCAAGAGACCCAGTACTTC. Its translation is CASRLEWQETQYF.

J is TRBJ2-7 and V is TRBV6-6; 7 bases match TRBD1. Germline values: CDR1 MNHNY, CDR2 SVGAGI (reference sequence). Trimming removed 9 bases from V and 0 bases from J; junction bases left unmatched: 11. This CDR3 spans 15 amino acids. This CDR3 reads CASTKGTVSSYEQYF. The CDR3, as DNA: TGTGCCAGTACCAAGGGGACAGTCAGCTCCTACGAGCAGTACTTC.

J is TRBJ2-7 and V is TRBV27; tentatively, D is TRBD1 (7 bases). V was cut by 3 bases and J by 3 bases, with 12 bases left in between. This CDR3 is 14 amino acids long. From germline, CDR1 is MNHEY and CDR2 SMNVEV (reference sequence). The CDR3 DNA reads TGTGCCAGCAGTTTCAGACAGGGAGGCTACGAGCAGTACTTC. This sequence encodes CASSFRQGGYEQYF.

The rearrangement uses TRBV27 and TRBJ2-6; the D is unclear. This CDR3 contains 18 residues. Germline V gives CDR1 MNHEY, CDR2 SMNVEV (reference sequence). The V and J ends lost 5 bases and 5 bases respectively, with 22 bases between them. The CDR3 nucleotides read TGTGCCAGCAGTGCTTTCAACTGGCTACAAAGTCGGGCCAACGTCCTGACTTTC. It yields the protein CASSAFNWLQSRANVLTF.

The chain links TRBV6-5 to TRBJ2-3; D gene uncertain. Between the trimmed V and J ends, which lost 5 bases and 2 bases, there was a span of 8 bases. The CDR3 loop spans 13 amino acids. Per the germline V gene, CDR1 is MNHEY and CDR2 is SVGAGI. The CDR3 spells CASSHNPTDTQYF. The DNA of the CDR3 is TGTGCCAGCAGTCATAACCCCACAGATACGCAGTATTTT.

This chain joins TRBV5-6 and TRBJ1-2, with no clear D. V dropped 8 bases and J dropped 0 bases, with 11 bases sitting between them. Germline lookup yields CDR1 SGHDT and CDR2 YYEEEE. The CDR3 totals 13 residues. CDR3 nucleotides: TGTGCCAGTGGGAGGCGCCCTAACTATGGCTACACCTTC. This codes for CASGRRPNYGYTF.

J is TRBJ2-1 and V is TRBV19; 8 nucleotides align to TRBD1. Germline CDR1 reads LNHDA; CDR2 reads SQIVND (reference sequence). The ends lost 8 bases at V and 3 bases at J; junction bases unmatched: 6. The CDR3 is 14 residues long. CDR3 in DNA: TGTGCCAGTTGCCCGGGACAGGTCTACAATGAGCAGTTCTTC. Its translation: CASCPGQVYNEQFF. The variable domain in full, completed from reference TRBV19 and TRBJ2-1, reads DGGITQSPKYLFRKEGQNVTLSCEQNLNHDAMYWYRQDPGQGLRLIYYSQIVNDFQKGDIAEGYSVSREKKESFPLTVTSAQKNPTAFYLCASCPGQVYNEQFFGPGTRLTVL.

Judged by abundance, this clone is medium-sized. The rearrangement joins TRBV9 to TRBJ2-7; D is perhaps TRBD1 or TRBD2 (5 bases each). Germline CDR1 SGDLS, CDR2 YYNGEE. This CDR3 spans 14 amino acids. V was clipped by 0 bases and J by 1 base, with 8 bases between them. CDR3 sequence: CASSVGGESYEQYF. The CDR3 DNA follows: TGTGCCAGCAGCGTAGGAGGGGAATCCTACGAGCAGTACTTC.

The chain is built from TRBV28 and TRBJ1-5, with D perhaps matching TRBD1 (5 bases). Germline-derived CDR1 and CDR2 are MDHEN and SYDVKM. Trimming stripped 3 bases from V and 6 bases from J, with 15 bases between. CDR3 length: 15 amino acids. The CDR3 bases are TGTGCCAGCAGTTTTTCCGGGGACTGGGGTCAGCCCCAGCATTTT. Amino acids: CASSFSGDWGQPQHF.

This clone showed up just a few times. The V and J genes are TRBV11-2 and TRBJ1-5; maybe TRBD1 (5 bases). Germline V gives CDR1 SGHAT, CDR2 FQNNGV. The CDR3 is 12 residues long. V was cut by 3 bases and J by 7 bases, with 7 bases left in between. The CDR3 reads CASSFQGQPQHF. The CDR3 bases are TGTGCCAGCAGCTTTCAGGGCCAGCCCCAGCATTTT.

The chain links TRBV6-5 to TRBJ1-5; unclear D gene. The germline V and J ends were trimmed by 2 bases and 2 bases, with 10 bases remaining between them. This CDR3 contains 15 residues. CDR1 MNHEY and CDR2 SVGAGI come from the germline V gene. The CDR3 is CASSYRPYGNQPQHF. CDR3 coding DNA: TGTGCCAGCAGTTACCGACCTTACGGCAATCAGCCCCAGCATTTT.

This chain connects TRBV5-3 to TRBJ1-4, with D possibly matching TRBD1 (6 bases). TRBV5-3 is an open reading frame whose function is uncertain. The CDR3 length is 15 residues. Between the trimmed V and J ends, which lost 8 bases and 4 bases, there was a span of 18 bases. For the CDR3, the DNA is TGTGCCAGCAGTCCGGGACACGGGGGTAATGAAAAACTGTTTTTT. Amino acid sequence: CASSPGHGGNEKLFF.

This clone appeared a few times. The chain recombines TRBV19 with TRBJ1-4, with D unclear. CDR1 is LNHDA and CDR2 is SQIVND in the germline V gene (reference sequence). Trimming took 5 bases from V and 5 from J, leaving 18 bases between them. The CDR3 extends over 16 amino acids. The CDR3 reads CASSPRTGPENEKLFF. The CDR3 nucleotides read TGTGCCAGTAGTCCGCGAACCGGGCCAGAGAATGAAAAACTGTTTTTT.

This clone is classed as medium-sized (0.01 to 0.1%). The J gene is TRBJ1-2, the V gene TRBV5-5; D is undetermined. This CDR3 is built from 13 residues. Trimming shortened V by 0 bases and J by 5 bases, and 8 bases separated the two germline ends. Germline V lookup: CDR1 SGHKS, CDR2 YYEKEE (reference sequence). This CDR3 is CASSLDGPYGYTF. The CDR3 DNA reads TGTGCCAGCAGCTTGGACGGGCCTTATGGCTACACCTTC. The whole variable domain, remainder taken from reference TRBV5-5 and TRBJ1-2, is DAGVTQSPTHLIKTRGQQVTLRCSPISGHKSVSWYQQVLGQGPQFIFQYYEKEERGRGNFPDRFSARQFPNYSSELNVNALLLGDSALYLCASSLDGPYGYTFGSGTRLTVV.

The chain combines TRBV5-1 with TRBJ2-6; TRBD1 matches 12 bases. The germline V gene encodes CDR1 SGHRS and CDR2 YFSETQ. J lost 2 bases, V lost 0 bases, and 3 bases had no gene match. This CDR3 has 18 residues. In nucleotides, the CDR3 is TGCGCCAGCAGCTTGGAGGGGACAGGGGGCGCTGGGGCCAACGTCCTGACTTTC. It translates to CASSLEGTGGAGANVLTF.

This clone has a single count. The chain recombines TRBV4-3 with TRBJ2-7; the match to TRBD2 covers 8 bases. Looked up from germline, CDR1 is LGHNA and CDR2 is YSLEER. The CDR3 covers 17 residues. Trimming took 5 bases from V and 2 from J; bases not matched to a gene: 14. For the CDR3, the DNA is TGCGCCAGCAGCGAAGGGAGTAGCGGGGTGTTGCCCTACGAGCAGTACTTC. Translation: CASSEGSSGVLPYEQYF.

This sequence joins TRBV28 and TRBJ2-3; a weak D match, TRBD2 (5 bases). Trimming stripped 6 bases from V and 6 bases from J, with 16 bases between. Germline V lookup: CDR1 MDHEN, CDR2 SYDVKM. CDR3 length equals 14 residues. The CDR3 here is CASSYSGEVDTQYF. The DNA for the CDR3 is TGTGCCAGCAGCTATTCCGGGGAAGTGGATACGCAGTATTTT.

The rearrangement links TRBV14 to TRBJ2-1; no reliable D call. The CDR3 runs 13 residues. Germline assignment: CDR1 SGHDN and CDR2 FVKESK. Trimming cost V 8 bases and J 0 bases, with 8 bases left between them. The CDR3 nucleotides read TGTGCCAGCCTGTCTAGCTCCTACAATGAGCAGTTCTTC. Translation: CASLSSSYNEQFF.

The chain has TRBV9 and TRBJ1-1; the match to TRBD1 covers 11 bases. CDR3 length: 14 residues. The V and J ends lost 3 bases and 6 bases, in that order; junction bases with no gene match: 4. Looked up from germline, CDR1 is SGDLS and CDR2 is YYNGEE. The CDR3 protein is CASSGGTGGAEAFF. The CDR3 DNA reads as TGTGCCAGCAGCGGAGGGACAGGGGGAGCTGAAGCTTTCTTT.

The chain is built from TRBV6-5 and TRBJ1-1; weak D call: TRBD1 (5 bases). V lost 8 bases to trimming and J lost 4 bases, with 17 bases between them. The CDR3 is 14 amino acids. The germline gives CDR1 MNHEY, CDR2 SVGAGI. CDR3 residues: CASRFVGGPTEAFF. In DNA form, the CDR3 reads TGTGCCAGCCGCTTTGTGGGGGGACCCACTGAAGCTTTCTTT.